This T cell receptor (beta chain) was sequenced for a study of technical replicates of blood from several donors. TCRdb's table, derived via immunoSEQ multiplex PCR, lists solely in-frame clones and lacks some. The sample includes some 87,000 clones, 90% to 95% of them seen just once. V dropped 0 bases and J dropped 0 bases, with 10 bases sitting between them. The germline CDR1 and CDR2 sequences are LGHNA and YSLEER. This CDR3 spans 16 amino acids. This clone was detected once. This TCR derives from a human donor in good health. Sequencing used T cells isolated from PBMCs. The chain recombines TRBV4-3 with TRBJ2-3; maybe TRBD2 (6 bases). The CDR3 loop reads CASSQDGGASTDTQYF. The CDR3, as DNA: TGCGCCAGCAGCCAAGATGGAGGGGCTAGCACAGATACGCAGTATTTT.